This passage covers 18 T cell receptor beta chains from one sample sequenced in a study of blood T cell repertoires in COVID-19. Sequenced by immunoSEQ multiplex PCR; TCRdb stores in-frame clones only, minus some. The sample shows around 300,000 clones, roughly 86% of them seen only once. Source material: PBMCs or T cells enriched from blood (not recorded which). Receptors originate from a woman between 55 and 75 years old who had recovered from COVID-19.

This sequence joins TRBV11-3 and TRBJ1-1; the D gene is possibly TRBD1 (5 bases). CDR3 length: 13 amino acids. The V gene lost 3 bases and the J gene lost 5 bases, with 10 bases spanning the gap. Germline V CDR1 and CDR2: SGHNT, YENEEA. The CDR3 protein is CASSFQGGTEAFF. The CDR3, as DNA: TGTGCCAGCAGCTTTCAGGGTGGAACTGAAGCTTTCTTT.

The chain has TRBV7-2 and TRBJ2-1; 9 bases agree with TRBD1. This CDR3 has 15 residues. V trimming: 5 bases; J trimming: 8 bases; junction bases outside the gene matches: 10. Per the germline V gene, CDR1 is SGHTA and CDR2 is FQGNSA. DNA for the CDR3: TGTGCCAGCAGCCTCCCGGGACAGGGTGTCTATGAGCAGTTCTTC. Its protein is CASSLPGQGVYEQFF.

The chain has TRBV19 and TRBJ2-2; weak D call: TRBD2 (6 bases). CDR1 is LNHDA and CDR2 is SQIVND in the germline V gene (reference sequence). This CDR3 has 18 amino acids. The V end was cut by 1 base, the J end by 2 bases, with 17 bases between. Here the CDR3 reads CASSIGGWGTYNTGELFF. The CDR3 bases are TGTGCCAGTAGTATAGGGGGTTGGGGGACTTATAACACCGGGGAGCTGTTTTTT.

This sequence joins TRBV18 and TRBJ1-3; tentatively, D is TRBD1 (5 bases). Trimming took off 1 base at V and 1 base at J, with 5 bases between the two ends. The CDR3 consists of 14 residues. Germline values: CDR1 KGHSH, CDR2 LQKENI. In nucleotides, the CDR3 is TGTGCCAGCTCACCACAGGGGTCTGGAAACACCATATATTTT. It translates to CASSPQGSGNTIYF.

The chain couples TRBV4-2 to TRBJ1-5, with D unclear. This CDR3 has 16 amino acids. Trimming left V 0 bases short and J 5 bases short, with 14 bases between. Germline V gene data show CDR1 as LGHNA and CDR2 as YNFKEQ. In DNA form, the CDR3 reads TGTGCCAGCAGCCAAGAGGCAGGAGGATGGGATCAGCCCCAGCATTTT. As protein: CASSQEAGGWDQPQHF.

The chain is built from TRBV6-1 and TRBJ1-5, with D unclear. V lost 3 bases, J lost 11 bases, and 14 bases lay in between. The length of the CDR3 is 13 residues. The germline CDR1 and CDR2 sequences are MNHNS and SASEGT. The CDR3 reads CASSDGPGVSQHF. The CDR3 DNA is TGTGCCAGCAGTGATGGGCCCGGCGTGTCCCAGCATTTT.

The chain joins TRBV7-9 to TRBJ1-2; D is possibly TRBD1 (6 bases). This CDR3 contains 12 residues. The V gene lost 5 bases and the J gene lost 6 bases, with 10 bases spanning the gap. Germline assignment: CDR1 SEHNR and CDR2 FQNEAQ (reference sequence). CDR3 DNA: TGTGCCAGCAGCGCGGACAGCCATGGCTACACCTTC. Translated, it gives CASSADSHGYTF.

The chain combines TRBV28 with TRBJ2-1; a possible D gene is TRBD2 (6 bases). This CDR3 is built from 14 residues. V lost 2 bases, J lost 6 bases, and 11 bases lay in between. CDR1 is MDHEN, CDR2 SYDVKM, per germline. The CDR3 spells CASSLPGSGNEQFF. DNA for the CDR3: TGTGCCAGCAGTTTACCCGGGAGTGGCAATGAGCAGTTCTTC.

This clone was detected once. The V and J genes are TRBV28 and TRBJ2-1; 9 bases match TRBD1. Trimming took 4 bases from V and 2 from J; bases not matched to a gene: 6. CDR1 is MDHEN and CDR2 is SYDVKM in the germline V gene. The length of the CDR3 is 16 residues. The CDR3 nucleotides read TGTGCCAGCAGTTCCCAGGACAGGGGCGCCTACAATGAGCAGTTCTTC. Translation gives CASSSQDRGAYNEQFF. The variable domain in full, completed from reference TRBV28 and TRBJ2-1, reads DVKVTQSSRYLVKRTGEKVFLECVQDMDHENMFWYRQDPGLGLRLIYFSYDVKMKEKGDIPEGYSVSREKKERFSLILESASTNQTSMYLCASSSQDRGAYNEQFFGPGTRLTVL.

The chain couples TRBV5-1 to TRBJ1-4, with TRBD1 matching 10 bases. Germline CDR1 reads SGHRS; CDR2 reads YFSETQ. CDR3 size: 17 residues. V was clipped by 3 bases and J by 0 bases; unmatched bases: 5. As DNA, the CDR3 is TGCGCCAGCAGCTGGAGGACAGGGGGGGCAACTAATGAAAAACTGTTTTTT. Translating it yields CASSWRTGGATNEKLFF.

The DNA of the CDR3 is TGTGCCAGCAGAGCTAGCGGGCAAAGCTCCTACAATGAGCAGTTCTTC. Amino acid sequence: CASRASGQSSYNEQFF. The chain recombines TRBV9 with TRBJ2-1; 8 nucleotides agree with TRBD2. V was pared by 5 bases and J by 0 bases, with 7 bases of the junction left unmatched. Germline CDR1 reads SGDLS; CDR2 reads YYNGEE. The CDR3 totals 16 residues.

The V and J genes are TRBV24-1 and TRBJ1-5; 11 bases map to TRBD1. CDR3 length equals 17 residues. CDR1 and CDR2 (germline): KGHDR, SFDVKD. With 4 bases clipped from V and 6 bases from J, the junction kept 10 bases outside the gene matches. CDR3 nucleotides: TGTGCCACCAGTGAATCTTCCGGGACAGGGGGTGGTCAGCCCCAGCATTTT. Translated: CATSESSGTGGGQPQHF.

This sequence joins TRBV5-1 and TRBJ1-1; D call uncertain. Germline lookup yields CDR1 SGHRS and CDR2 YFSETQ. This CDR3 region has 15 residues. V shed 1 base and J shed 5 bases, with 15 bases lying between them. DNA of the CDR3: TGCGCCAGCAGCTTGTCCGTGAGGGTAGAGACTGAAGCTTTCTTT. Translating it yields CASSLSVRVETEAFF.

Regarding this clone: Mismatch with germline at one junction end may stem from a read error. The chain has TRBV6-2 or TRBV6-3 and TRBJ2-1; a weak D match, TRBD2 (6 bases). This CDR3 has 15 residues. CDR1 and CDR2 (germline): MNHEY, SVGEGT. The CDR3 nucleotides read TGTGCCAGCAGTTCCACGGAGGGTTCCTACAATAAGCAGTTCTTC. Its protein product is CASSSTEGSYNKQFF.

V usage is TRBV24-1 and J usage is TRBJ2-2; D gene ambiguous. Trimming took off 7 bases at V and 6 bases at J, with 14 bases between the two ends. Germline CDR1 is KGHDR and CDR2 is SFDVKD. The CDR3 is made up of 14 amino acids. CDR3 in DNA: TGTGCCACCAGCATCTCAAGAGGTCCCGGGGAGCTGTTTTTT. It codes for CATSISRGPGELFF.

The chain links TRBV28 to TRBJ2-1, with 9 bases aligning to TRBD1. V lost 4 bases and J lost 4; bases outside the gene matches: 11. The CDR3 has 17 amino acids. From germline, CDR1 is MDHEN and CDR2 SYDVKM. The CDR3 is CASSSQDGTGPYNEQFF. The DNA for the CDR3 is TGTGCCAGCAGTTCCCAAGATGGGACAGGGCCTTACAATGAGCAGTTCTTC. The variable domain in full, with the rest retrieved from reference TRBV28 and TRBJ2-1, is DVKVTQSSRYLVKRTGEKVFLECVQDMDHENMFWYRQDPGLGLRLIYFSYDVKMKEKGDIPEGYSVSREKKERFSLILESASTNQTSMYLCASSSQDGTGPYNEQFFGPGTRLTVL.

The CDR3 here is CAISEDRGGGAQHF. The CDR3 DNA follows: TGTGCCATCAGTGAGGATCGGGGCGGCGGGGCCCAGCATTTT. The chain carries TRBV10-3 and TRBJ1-5; perhaps TRBD1 as D (5 bases). The length of the CDR3 is 14 residues. The germline gives CDR1 ENHRY, CDR2 SYGVKD. Trimming removed 2 bases at V and 11 bases at J, with 16 bases between.

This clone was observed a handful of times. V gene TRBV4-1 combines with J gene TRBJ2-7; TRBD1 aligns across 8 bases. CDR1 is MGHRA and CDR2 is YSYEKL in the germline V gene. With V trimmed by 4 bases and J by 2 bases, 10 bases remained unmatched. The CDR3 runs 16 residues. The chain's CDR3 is CASSRSGDRPAYEQYF. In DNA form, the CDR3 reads TGCGCCAGCAGCCGATCCGGGGACAGGCCTGCCTACGAGCAGTACTTC.